These 29 T cell receptor beta chains were all obtained from the same sample, sequenced in a study of T cells in tumors after PD-1 blockade. This table comes from immunoSEQ multiplex PCR, and its TCRdb copy is limited to in-frame clones, with some not included. The data hold 30,000 to 40,000 clones, with over 75% observed a single time. Here the sequenced sample was PBMCs, taken before anti-PD-1 treatment. The receptors originated from a human donor with basal cell carcinoma.

J is TRBJ2-5 and V is TRBV28, with D uncertain. The CDR3 covers 15 residues. V was trimmed by 7 bases and J by 2 bases, leaving 17 bases between them. The V gene's germline CDR1 is MDHEN and CDR2 SYDVKM. This CDR3 reads CASKPGRVFQETQYF. CDR3 nucleotide sequence: TGTGCCAGCAAACCAGGACGGGTTTTTCAAGAGACCCAGTACTTC.

V and J are TRBV6-6 and TRBJ2-4, with D unresolved. There are 16 residues in the CDR3. CDR1 is MNHNY and CDR2 is SVGAGI in the germline V gene (reference sequence). The V gene lost 2 bases and the J gene lost 1 base, with 12 bases spanning the gap. CDR3 amino acids: CASSYDGRGAKNIQYF. As DNA, the CDR3 is TGTGCCAGCAGTTACGATGGCCGTGGGGCCAAAAACATTCAGTACTTC.

The rearrangement joins TRBV25-1 to TRBJ1-4; 9 bases line up with TRBD1. CDR3 length: 15 amino acids. Per germline, CDR1 MGHDK and CDR2 SYGVNS. The ends lost 5 bases at V and 8 bases at J; junction bases unmatched: 9. Here the CDR3 DNA reads TGTGCCAGCAGTACGCTCGGGACAGGGCACGAAAAACTGTTTTTT. Amino acid sequence: CASSTLGTGHEKLFF.

The CDR3: CASSVARLGTDTQYF. CDR3 nucleotides: TGTGCCAGCAGCGTAGCTCGGTTAGGCACAGATACGCAGTATTTT. The chain has TRBV9 and TRBJ2-3; D gene ambiguous. V was trimmed by 0 bases and J by 1 base, leaving 9 bases between them. Germline V gene data show CDR1 as SGDLS and CDR2 as YYNGEE. This CDR3 has 15 residues. Full variable domain (rest looked up from reference TRBV9 and TRBJ2-3): DSGVTQTPKHLITATGQRVTLRCSPRSGDLSVYWYQQSLDQGLQFLIQYYNGEERAKGNILERFSAQQFPDLHSELNLSSLELGDSALYFCASSVARLGTDTQYFGPGTRLTVL.

This clone was observed many times. The germline gene is not matched at one end of the junction; a read error may be the cause. The chain combines TRBV7-9 with TRBJ1-2; TRBD1 agrees at 8 bases. Germline V lookup: CDR1 SEHNR, CDR2 FQNEAQ (reference sequence). The CDR3 is 9 residues long. Written as DNA, the CDR3 is TGTGCCAGCAGCATTGGACAGGGCTTC. Translating gives CASSIGQGF. Drawing the rest from reference TRBV7-9 and TRBJ1-2, the complete variable domain is DTGVSQNPRHKITKRGQNVTFRCDPISEHNRLYWYRQTLGQGPEFLTYFQNEAQLEKSRLLSDRFSAERPKGSFSTLEIQRTEQGDSAMYLCASSIGQGFGSGTRLTVV.

The chain joins TRBV6-1 to TRBJ1-2, with no clear D. The V and J ends lost 3 bases and 1 base respectively, with 6 bases between them. The CDR3 is 13 amino acids. Germline CDR1 MNHNS, CDR2 SASEGT. The CDR3 coding sequence is TGTGCCAGCAGTGACCGGGATAACTATGGCTACACCTTC. The encoded protein is CASSDRDNYGYTF.

CDR3 bases: TGTGCCAGCAGTTACCCACTGGACAGCATGTACCAAGAGACCCAGTACTTC. Its protein is CASSYPLDSMYQETQYF. This chain uses TRBV6-2 or TRBV6-3 with TRBJ2-5; D might be TRBD1 (6 bases). This CDR3 contains 17 residues. The V and J ends lost 2 bases and 0 bases respectively, with 16 bases between them. Germline CDR1 and CDR2: MNHEY and SVGEGT.

The V gene is TRBV6-2 or TRBV6-3, the J gene TRBJ2-5, with D perhaps given as TRBD1 or TRBD2 (5 bases each). The germline V gene has CDR1 MNHEY and CDR2 SVGEGT. CDR3 size: 13 residues. Trimming removed 2 bases at V and 6 bases at J, with 10 bases between. For the CDR3, the DNA is TGTGCCAGCAGTTACCCGCAGGGACAGACCCAGTACTTC. It yields the protein CASSYPQGQTQYF.

J is TRBJ1-2 and V is TRBV28, with 8 bases that match TRBD1. Germline V lookup: CDR1 MDHEN, CDR2 SYDVKM. The CDR3 runs 14 residues. Trimming cost V 0 bases and J 12 bases; bases outside gene matches: 9. CDR3 amino acids: CASSLWGQATPHTF. The CDR3 DNA is TGTGCCAGCAGTTTATGGGGACAGGCCACCCCGCACACCTTC.

The gene calls are TRBV3-1 (or the pseudogene TRBV3-2) and TRBJ2-7, with 10 bases identical to TRBD1. Germline-derived CDR1 and CDR2 are LGHDT and YNNKEL (reference sequence). V lost 4 bases, J lost 3 bases, and 6 bases stayed unmatched. The CDR3 length is 15 residues. CDR3: CASSPGQGDFYEQYF. CDR3 DNA sequence: TGTGCCAGCAGCCCCGGACAGGGGGACTTCTACGAGCAGTACTTC.

This chain connects TRBV19 to TRBJ2-3, with D perhaps TRBD2 (6 bases). Germline loops: CDR1 LNHDA, CDR2 SQIVND (reference sequence). The CDR3 has 14 residues. V gave up 8 bases and J gave up 2 bases, with 14 bases separating them. CDR3 DNA: TGTGCCAGTCACTCGGGGGTTTTCACAGATACGCAGTATTTT. Amino acids: CASHSGVFTDTQYF.

V is TRBV5-6 and J is TRBJ1-1, with 7 bases lining up with TRBD1. The germline CDR1 and CDR2 sequences are SGHDT and YYEEEE. The CDR3 loop spans 15 amino acids. Trimming took 1 base from V and 5 from J; bases not matched to a gene: 8. Here the CDR3 DNA reads TGTGCCAGCAGCTTGAAAAGACAGGGAGGGACTGAAGCTTTCTTT. Protein: CASSLKRQGGTEAFF. Full variable domain (missing parts from reference TRBV5-6 and TRBJ1-1): DAGVTQSPTHLIKTRGQQVTLRCSPKSGHDTVSWYQQALGQGPQFIFQYYEEEERQRGNFPDRFSGHQFPNYSSELNVNALLLGDSALYLCASSLKRQGGTEAFFGQGTRLTVV.

The V and J genes are TRBV5-6 and TRBJ2-1; the match to TRBD2 covers 8 bases. The germline CDR1 and CDR2 sequences are SGHDT and YYEEEE. V gave up 4 bases and J gave up 8 bases; unmatched junction bases: 17. The CDR3 covers 17 residues. CDR3 bases: TGTGCCAGCAGCCTACACCGAATGGTAGCGGGGATGGATGAGCAGTTCTTC. Translation gives CASSLHRMVAGMDEQFF.

The DNA for the CDR3 is TGTGCCAGCAGCCCCGGGGCAGCAAATTCACCCCTCCACTTT. Translating it yields CASSPGAANSPLHF. V gene TRBV11-3 combines with J gene TRBJ1-6; D is perhaps TRBD1 (5 bases). The CDR3 covers 14 residues. Trimming left V 5 bases short and J 7 bases short, with 12 bases between. Germline values: CDR1 SGHNT, CDR2 YENEEA.

The rearrangement uses TRBV23-1 and TRBJ2-3; D remains unclear. TRBV23-1 is given ORF status, its function remaining uncertain. The V and J ends lost 3 bases and 5 bases respectively, with 12 bases between them. The length of the CDR3 is 14 residues. CDR3 in DNA: TGCGCCAGCAGTCATTTCGAAGGGCAAGATACGCAGTATTTT. Residues: CASSHFEGQDTQYF.

This chain uses TRBV5-1 with TRBJ2-2, with 13 bases matching TRBD2. V was clipped by 3 bases and J by 0 bases; unmatched bases: 2. The CDR3 contains 17 residues. Germline CDR1 and CDR2: SGHRS and YFSETQ. Here the CDR3 DNA reads TGCGCCAGCAGCTGGACTAGCGGGAGTCCGAACACCGGGGAGCTGTTTTTT. Encoded protein: CASSWTSGSPNTGELFF.

This chain connects TRBV5-1 to TRBJ2-5; a weak D match, TRBD1 (7 bases). Trimming removed 3 bases at V and 1 base at J, with 10 bases between. The CDR3 length is 14 residues. Germline assignment: CDR1 SGHRS and CDR2 YFSETQ. As DNA, the CDR3 is TGCGCCAGCAGCTCCCAGGGGGGCCAAGAGACCCAGTACTTC. Translating it yields CASSSQGGQETQYF.

This chain connects TRBV2 to TRBJ1-2; 8 nucleotides match TRBD1. This CDR3 spans 14 amino acids. V was clipped by 4 bases and J by 2 bases; unmatched bases: 3. From germline, CDR1 is SNHLY and CDR2 FYNNEI. The CDR3, as DNA: TGTGCCAGCAGTGGCAGGGGGCGCAACTATGGCTACACCTTC. This sequence encodes CASSGRGRNYGYTF.

This clone was observed a single time. The chain uses TRBV7-2 and TRBJ2-1; TRBD2 matches 11 bases. The CDR3 spans 15 residues. V trimming: 2 bases; J trimming: 6 bases; junction bases outside the gene matches: 3. Germline assignment: CDR1 SGHTA and CDR2 FQGNSA. CDR3 in amino acids: CASSLRTSGFNEQFF. The DNA of the CDR3 is TGTGCCAGCAGCTTAAGGACTAGCGGGTTCAATGAGCAGTTCTTC.

V gene TRBV11-3 combines with J gene TRBJ2-2; no definite D call. Deletions cut 2 bases from V and 2 bases from J, with 12 bases between. The germline CDR1 and CDR2 sequences are SGHNT and YENEEA. The CDR3 is 16 amino acids. In DNA, the CDR3 is TGTGCCAGCAGCTTAAAGGTCTGGATCAACACCGGGGAGCTGTTTTTT. It is translated as CASSLKVWINTGELFF.

The CDR3 DNA reads as TGTGCCAGTAGTCGGACTAGCGGGGTTCAAGAGACCCAGTACTTC. Protein: CASSRTSGVQETQYF. The genes are TRBV19 and TRBJ2-5; 12 bases agree with TRBD2. Germline trimming cut 5 bases from V and 2 bases from J; bases unmatched to any gene: 3. The germline gives CDR1 LNHDA, CDR2 SQIVND (reference sequence). CDR3 length: 15 amino acids.

On this clone itself: The junction and the germline gene differ at one end; a read error may be behind it. This chain uses TRBV24-1 with TRBJ2-4; 8 bases match TRBD1. This CDR3 region has 14 residues. CDR1 and CDR2 from the germline V gene are KGHDR and SFDVKD. CDR3 DNA sequence: TGTGCCACCCAACCACTTTCCGGGACAGGCTTAAAAGGCTTC. Protein sequence: CATQPLSGTGLKGF.

The V and J genes are TRBV5-4 and TRBJ2-1; 7 bases are a match to TRBD2. Germline loops: CDR1 SGHNT, CDR2 YYREEE (reference sequence). J was trimmed by 9 bases and V by 0 bases; bases with no gene match: 3. This CDR3 region has 13 residues. The CDR3 region is CASSLAGGLEQFF. DNA of the CDR3: TGTGCCAGCAGCTTGGCGGGGGGTCTTGAGCAGTTCTTC.

This clone was seen a handful of times. V and J are TRBV13 and TRBJ1-6; D possibly corresponds to TRBD1 (6 bases). The CDR3 loop spans 14 amino acids. Germline V lookup: CDR1 PRHDT, CDR2 FYEKMQ (reference sequence). The V gene lost 4 bases and the J gene lost 9 bases, with 13 bases spanning the gap. In nucleotides, the CDR3 is TGTGCCAGCAGCTCAGGGCAGGGGCGTTCACCCCTCCACTTT. It translates to CASSSGQGRSPLHF. The full variable domain, with the rest looked up from reference TRBV13 and TRBJ1-6, is AAGVIQSPRHLIKEKRETATLKCYPIPRHDTVYWYQQGPGQDPQFLISFYEKMQSDKGSIPDRFSAQQFSDYHSELNMSSLELGDSALYFCASSSGQGRSPLHFGNGTRLTVT.

V and J are TRBV6-5 and TRBJ2-7; 9 nucleotides agree with TRBD1. V gave up 6 bases and J gave up 2 bases; unmatched junction bases: 5. The length of the CDR3 is 14 residues. Germline V CDR1 and CDR2: MNHEY, SVGAGI. DNA for the CDR3: TGTGCCAGCAGAGAGGGACAGGGCACCTACGAGCAGTACTTC. This translates into CASREGQGTYEQYF.

The chain combines TRBV2 with TRBJ2-3; D is possibly TRBD2 (6 bases). This CDR3 has 16 residues. Germline lookup yields CDR1 SNHLY and CDR2 FYNNEI. V lost 3 bases, J lost 0 bases, and 13 bases lay in between. The CDR3, as DNA: TGTGCCAGCAGTGACCCCCGGGACTTAAGCACAGATACGCAGTATTTT. Its protein product is CASSDPRDLSTDTQYF.

The chain has TRBV5-4 and TRBJ2-3, with a weak D call TRBD2 (6 bases). The CDR3 is 16 residues long. The germline gives CDR1 SGHNT, CDR2 YYREEE (reference sequence). Trimming removed 4 bases at V and 5 bases at J, with 20 bases between. CDR3 sequence: CASSPGRGLKGDTQYF. The CDR3 DNA sequence: TGTGCCAGCAGCCCCGGGCGGGGCCTGAAAGGAGATACGCAGTATTTT.

The chain has TRBV9 and TRBJ2-3; unclear D gene. In germline, CDR1 is SGDLS, CDR2 YYNGEE. CDR3 length: 12 amino acids. V lost 4 bases and J lost 3, with 6 bases in between. The CDR3 region is CASSLITDTQYF. The DNA of the CDR3 is TGTGCCAGCAGCCTAATAACAGATACGCAGTATTTT. The variable domain in full, completed from reference TRBV9 and TRBJ2-3, reads DSGVTQTPKHLITATGQRVTLRCSPRSGDLSVYWYQQSLDQGLQFLIQYYNGEERAKGNILERFSAQQFPDLHSELNLSSLELGDSALYFCASSLITDTQYFGPGTRLTVL.

The gene calls are TRBV5-5 and TRBJ2-1; 9 nucleotides match TRBD2. The CDR3 is 14 amino acids. Germline values: CDR1 SGHKS, CDR2 YYEKEE (reference sequence). Trimming cost V 2 bases and J 10 bases; bases outside gene matches: 7. CDR3 bases: TGTGCCAGCAGCTTTATAGCGGGGGAAGGGGAGCAGTTCTTC. It is translated as CASSFIAGEGEQFF.